A selection of T cell receptor beta chains follows, all from one sample in a study of OX40 agonist ivuxolimab in advanced cancers. The data were produced by immunoSEQ multiplex PCR, yet TCRdb's version contains in-frame clones alone and is incomplete. This sample has 55,000 to 75,000 clones; 90% to 95% occur once, and the top ten carry 3.5% to 4%. The sample consisted of CD4+ or CD8+ T cells sorted from blood, taken in a trial of the OX40 agonist ivuxolimab. Receptors were obtained from an adult with an advanced solid tumor such as melanoma, head and neck, liver or kidney cancer. Both conserved end residues are part of each CDR3. Each record gives: J gene, D gene, V gene, clone size, CDR3 protein, CDR3 DNA. A D gene is named only where the DNA matches it firmly. The size of a clone is reported for some rows only, either as once, few or many, or as a class for expanded clones.

TRBJ1-3	TRBD1	TRBV4-2	-	CASSQDPDRGAGNTIYF	TGTGCCAGCAGCCAAGATCCGGACAGGGGAGCTGGAAACACCATATATTTT
TRBJ2-3	TRBD2	TRBV7-2	-	CASSTGTSGMDTQYF	TGTGCCAGCAGCACCGGGACTAGCGGGATGGATACGCAGTATTTT
TRBJ2-7	-	TRBV11-2	-	CASSPGTGPTYEQYF	TGTGCCAGCAGTCCGGGCACCGGCCCTACCTACGAGCAGTACTTC
TRBJ2-3	TRBD2	TRBV7-8	once	CASSFLSGRASDTQYF	TGTGCCAGCAGCTTCCTTAGCGGGAGGGCTTCAGATACGCAGTATTTT
TRBJ2-5	TRBD1	TRBV2	-	CASSYRDRGLRWEETQYF	TGTGCCAGCAGTTACCGGGACAGGGGGCTTAGGTGGGAAGAGACCCAGTACTTC
TRBJ2-1	-	TRBV6-1	-	CASSALLAQIYNEQFF	TGTGCCAGCAGTGCCCTCCTAGCGCAGATCTACAATGAGCAGTTCTTC
TRBJ2-3	-	TRBV4-2	-	CASSQATDTQYF	TGTGCCAGCAGCCAAGCGACAGATACGCAGTATTTT
TRBJ2-7	-	TRBV13	-	CASSLGRGGPYEQYF	TGTGCCAGCAGCTTAGGCAGGGGGGGCCCCTACGAGCAGTACTTC
TRBJ2-1	-	TRBV21-1	-	CASSKAGYNEQFF	TGTGCCAGCAGCAAAGCAGGGTACAATGAGCAGTTCTTC
TRBJ1-1	-	TRBV9	-	CASSPVGANTEAFF	TGTGCCAGCAGCCCTGTTGGGGCGAACACTGAAGCTTTCTTT
TRBJ2-7	TRBD1	TRBV6-5	once	CASSLQGLSYEQYF	TGTGCCAGCAGCCTACAGGGGCTTTCCTACGAGCAGTACTTC
TRBJ2-7	-	TRBV5-6	-	CASSLSGRRHEQYF	TGTGCCAGCAGCTTGTCGGGACGCAGGCACGAGCAGTACTTC
TRBJ2-5	-	TRBV15	-	CATSRDQETQYF	TGTGCCACCAGCAGAGACCAAGAGACCCAGTACTTC
TRBJ2-5	TRBD2	TRBV28	-	CASSFLAGEETQYF	TGTGCCAGCAGTTTCTTGGCGGGAGAAGAGACCCAGTACTTC
TRBJ2-7	TRBD2	TRBV6-5	-	CASSYSSLAGPHEQYF	TGTGCCAGCAGTTACTCGAGCCTAGCGGGTCCCCACGAGCAGTACTTC
TRBJ1-1	-	TRBV6-5	once	CASSYGSGQFTEAFF	TGTGCCAGCAGTTACGGGTCGGGACAATTCACTGAAGCTTTCTTT
TRBJ1-4	-	TRBV4-1	-	CASSQVGRGEKLFF	TGCGCCAGCAGCCAAGTCGGCAGAGGGGAAAAACTGTTTTTT
TRBJ2-7	TRBD1	TRBV9	-	CASSAGQGGMNEQYF	TGTGCCAGCAGCGCCGGACAGGGTGGCATGAACGAGCAGTACTTC
TRBJ2-3	TRBD1	TRBV9	-	CASSHGTDDSTDTQYF	TGTGCCAGCAGCCACGGGACAGACGATTCCACAGATACGCAGTATTTT
TRBJ1-1	-	TRBV19	-	CASSLWTSNTEAFF	TGTGCCAGTAGTCTATGGACATCGAACACTGAAGCTTTCTTT
TRBJ2-1	-	TRBV5-1	-	CASSLPRASYNEQFF	TGCGCCAGCAGCTTGCCCAGGGCCTCCTACAATGAGCAGTTCTTC
TRBJ2-7	-	TRBV6-1	-	CASSLSGASYEQYF	TGTGCCAGCAGTCTATCCGGGGCGTCCTACGAGCAGTACTTC
TRBJ2-5	TRBD2	TRBV28	-	CASSSAGGEETQYF	TGTGCCAGCAGCTCGGCGGGAGGGGAAGAGACCCAGTACTTC
TRBJ1-5	-	TRBV7-8	-	CASSLGAAMGNQPQHF	TGTGCCAGCAGCTTAGGGGCAGCCATGGGCAATCAGCCCCAGCATTTT
TRBJ2-1	-	TRBV4-1	-	CASSSYLGNEQFF	TGCGCCAGCAGCTCGTATCTCGGGAATGAGCAGTTCTTC
TRBJ2-3	TRBD2	TRBV5-1	-	CASSLGLAGTDTQYF	TGCGCCAGCAGCTTGGGACTAGCGGGAACAGATACGCAGTATTTT
TRBJ2-7	TRBD1	TRBV4-2	once	CASSQGGQSEQYF	TGTGCCAGCAGCCAAGGGGGACAGTCCGAGCAGTACTTC
TRBJ1-5	TRBD1	TRBV5-1	-	CASRPRSTGAPSNQPQHF	TGCGCCAGCAGACCGAGATCGACAGGGGCCCCTAGCAATCAGCCCCAGCATTTT
TRBJ2-1	-	TRBV4-1	-	CASSQEQAVRSYNEQFF	TGCGCCAGCAGCCAAGAACAAGCGGTTCGCTCCTACAATGAGCAGTTCTTC
TRBJ2-3	TRBD2	TRBV10-1	-	CASSEREGLAFRPSTDTQYF	TGCGCCAGCAGTGAGCGGGAGGGTCTAGCGTTTCGCCCCAGCACAGATACGCAGTATTTT
TRBJ1-1	-	TRBV27	-	CASSADMNTEAFF	TGTGCCAGCAGTGCAGATATGAACACTGAAGCTTTCTTT
TRBJ2-3	-	TRBV7-2	-	CASTRGYSISDTQYF	TGTGCCAGCACCCGAGGGTACAGCATATCAGATACGCAGTATTTT
TRBJ1-1	TRBD1	TRBV19	-	CASTSTGLGTEAFF	TGTGCCAGTACCTCGACAGGGTTGGGCACTGAAGCTTTCTTT
TRBJ2-1	-	TRBV5-1	-	CASSLVFWTDSYNEQFF	TGCGCCAGCAGCTTGGTGTTTTGGACCGATTCCTACAATGAGCAGTTCTTC
TRBJ2-1	TRBD2	TRBV2	once	CASSGTSGNEQFF	TGTGCCAGCAGTGGGACTAGCGGGAACGAGCAGTTCTTC
TRBJ2-1	-	TRBV2	-	CASMSGSGYNEQFF	TGTGCCAGCATGAGTGGGAGTGGCTACAATGAGCAGTTCTTC
TRBJ2-3	-	TRBV7-9	-	CASRSHTDTQYF	TGTGCCAGCAGGAGTCACACAGATACGCAGTATTTT
TRBJ2-7	-	TRBV4-2	once	CASSQPTGSYEQYF	TGTGCCAGCAGCCAACCGACAGGTTCCTACGAGCAGTACTTC
TRBJ2-2	-	TRBV4-1	-	CASSPGWDTGELFF	TGCGCCAGCAGCCCAGGGTGGGACACCGGGGAGCTGTTTTTT
TRBJ2-1	TRBD1	TRBV28	-	CASSPTGTAYNEQFF	TGTGCCAGCAGCCCGACCGGGACAGCCTACAATGAGCAGTTCTTC
TRBJ2-7	-	TRBV19	-	CASRFRGGPYEQYF	TGTGCCAGTAGATTTAGAGGGGGTCCCTACGAGCAGTACTTC
TRBJ2-7	TRBD2	TRBV28	-	CASSLGLAAHYEQYF	TGTGCCAGCAGTCTGGGACTAGCGGCCCACTACGAGCAGTACTTC
TRBJ2-3	-	TRBV13	-	CASSQIGGRTDTQYF	TGTGCCAGCAGCCAGATTGGGGGACGGACCGATACGCAGTATTTT
TRBJ2-5	-	TRBV19	-	CASSIMGAETQYF	TGTGCCAGTAGTATAATGGGGGCGGAGACCCAGTACTTC
TRBJ2-1	TRBD1	TRBV7-9	-	CASSLVPGQGAVNEQFF	TGTGCCAGCAGCTTAGTCCCGGGACAGGGGGCTGTGAATGAGCAGTTCTTC
TRBJ2-7	-	TRBV19	-	CASSTGWSYEQYF	TGTGCCAGTAGTACGGGGTGGTCCTACGAGCAGTACTTC
TRBJ2-7	-	TRBV19	-	CASSTYMGSYEQYF	TGTGCCAGTAGTACCTACATGGGGTCCTACGAGCAGTACTTC